Described below is a single TCR beta chain sequence and its context. This entry comes from a study of blood T cell repertoires in COVID-19. In the study's own analysis: It was from reference gene primer amplification that nucleated cell counts were estimated. Assay: immunoSEQ multiplex PCR; the TCRdb copy retains only in-frame clones and omits some. That table is the source of V, J and clone size, and D and trimming were worked out from the DNA. The sample has approximately 290,000 clones, approximately 85% seen once. V was clipped by 5 bases and J by 3 bases; unmatched bases: 5. CDR1 and CDR2 (germline): SGHNT, YENEEA. This CDR3 contains 14 residues.

Input material: peripheral blood. This clonotype was sampled from a human donor with COVID-19, enrolled during active disease. The donor label of this sample is uncertain. V and J are TRBV11-3 and TRBJ2-3; TRBD1 matches 7 bases. The CDR3 nucleotides are TGTGCCAGCAGCCTAGGGACAGTAACAGATACGCAGTATTTT. Its translation: CASSLGTVTDTQYF.